This is a list of T cell receptor beta chains from one sample in a study of T cells in localized non-small cell lung cancer. This table comes from immunoSEQ multiplex PCR, and its TCRdb copy is limited to in-frame clones, with some not included. The table lists about 21,000 clones, roughly 80% of them singletons. The source was peripheral blood, collected before any cancer treatment. All receptors derive from a man aged 40 to 70 with stage I lung adenocarcinoma. CDR3s include the opening cysteine and the closing phenylalanine or tryptophan. Each record gives: D gene, J gene, V gene, CDR3 DNA, CDR3 protein. D genes are given only for firm matches.

>TRBD2|TRBJ2-3|TRBV4-3
TGCGCCAGCAGCCAAGTCCCAGCGGGAGGCACAGGGACAGATACGCAGTATTTT
CASSQVPAGGTGTDTQYF
>NA|TRBJ2-2|TRBV9
TGTGCCAGCAGCGTAGCTCGCCGGCCAGGGGTATACGGGGAGCTGTTTTTT
CASSVARRPGVYGELFF
>NA|TRBJ1-2|TRBV6-4
TGTGCCAGCACTCGGTGGGTTTTAGGCTACACCTTC
CASTRWVLGYTF
>TRBD2|TRBJ2-7|TRBV29-1
TGCAGCGCCGTTCTAGCGGGAGAAGGCGAGCAGTACTTC
CSAVLAGEGEQYF
>NA|TRBJ2-7|TRBV7-6
TGTGCCAGCAGCTTACCCCCTGTCCCCGAGCAGTACTTC
CASSLPPVPEQYF
>TRBD2|TRBJ2-1|TRBV5-5
TGTGCCAGCAGCTTGGCTAGCGGGGGGTTGAGCTCCTACAATGAGCAGTTCTTC
CASSLASGGLSSYNEQFF
>NA|TRBJ2-3|TRBV29-1
TGCAGCGTCGGACAGAGGGTTTTCACAGATACGCAGTATTTT
CSVGQRVFTDTQYF
>NA|TRBJ2-3|TRBV5-4
TGTGCCAGCAGCTTTGGCGGGGTCAGCACAGATACGCAGTATTTT
CASSFGGVSTDTQYF
>NA|TRBJ2-4|TRBV9
TGTGCCAGCAGCGTAACCACCGACAGATTCCTAGCCAAAAACATTCAGTACTTC
CASSVTTDRFLAKNIQYF
>NA|TRBJ2-5|TRBV14
TGTGCCAGCAGCCAAGGAGGGACCCAGTACTTC
CASSQGGTQYF
>NA|TRBJ1-2|TRBV5-6
TGTGCCAGCAGCCCACTGTGGGCCAGCTCCAACTATGGCTACACCTTC
CASSPLWASSNYGYTF
>TRBD2|TRBJ2-7|TRBV28
TGTGCCAGCAGCTGGACTAGCGGGAGGGTCGAGCAGTACTTC
CASSWTSGRVEQYF
>NA|TRBJ2-7|TRBV11-2
TGTGCCAGCAGCATAGGGTCCGAGCAGTACTTC
CASSIGSEQYF
>NA|TRBJ1-1|TRBV5-4
TGTGCCAGCAGCTTGGGGGCAGGGCTCATGAACACTGAAGCTTTCTTT
CASSLGAGLMNTEAFF
>NA|TRBJ2-7|TRBV7-9
TGTGCCAGCAGCTTAGCCGGGTCAGCCTACGAGCAGTACTTC
CASSLAGSAYEQYF
>NA|TRBJ2-4|TRBV7-9
TGTGCCAGCAGCTTTAGCGGAGGAGCCAAAAACATTCAGTACTTC
CASSFSGGAKNIQYF
>NA|TRBJ2-6|TRBV18
TGTGCCAGCTCACCAAGGCGTATGAGTTCTGGGGCCAACGTCCTGACTTTC
CASSPRRMSSGANVLTF
>NA|TRBJ2-7|TRBV5-4
TGTGCCAGCAGCTTAGAGACTAGTAATCCCCTCGAGCAGTACTTC
CASSLETSNPLEQYF
>NA|TRBJ2-7|TRBV28
TGTGCCAGCAGTTTACCGGGATCCTACGAGCAGTACTTC
CASSLPGSYEQYF
>NA|TRBJ1-5|TRBV28
TGTGCCAGCAGTTCCCCAGGGTCGGGACAGCCCCAGCATTTT
CASSSPGSGQPQHF
>NA|TRBJ2-1|TRBV5-1
TGCGCCAGCAGCTTGTTGGGGGCCGCTAACAATGAGCAGTTCTTC
CASSLLGAANNEQFF
>TRBD1|TRBJ1-2|TRBV14
TGTGCCAGCAGCCCGGGGACAGTGTATGGCTACACCTTC
CASSPGTVYGYTF
>NA|TRBJ2-6|TRBV5-1
TGCGCCAGCAGCTTGGACCCCGGGGCCAACGTCCTGACTTTC
CASSLDPGANVLTF
>TRBD2|TRBJ2-3|TRBV6-6
TGTGCCAGCAGTCTAGCGGGGGGGGGAACAGATACGCAGTATTTT
CASSLAGGGTDTQYF
>TRBD1|TRBJ1-2|TRBV5-4
TGTGCCAGCAGCTTCTTACAGGGGCGGGATGGCTACACCTTC
CASSFLQGRDGYTF
>NA|TRBJ2-7|TRBV4-3
TGCGCCAGCAGCCAAGAGGCAGGGGAGACCTACGAGCAGTACTTC
CASSQEAGETYEQYF
>TRBD1|TRBJ2-4|TRBV29-1
TGCAGCGTTGTTGACAGGGGAGGCAAAAACATTCAGTACTTC
CSVVDRGGKNIQYF
>NA|TRBJ2-3|TRBV2
TGTGCCAGCAGTGAAGAATCAGGGGCGGCCGAGTGGGGCACAGATACGCAGTATTTT
CASSEESGAAEWGTDTQYF
>NA|TRBJ1-4|TRBV10-1
TGCGCCAGCAGGGACGGGACACAGGGAAGCGGCCTTAATGAAAAACTGTTTTTT
CASRDGTQGSGLNEKLFF